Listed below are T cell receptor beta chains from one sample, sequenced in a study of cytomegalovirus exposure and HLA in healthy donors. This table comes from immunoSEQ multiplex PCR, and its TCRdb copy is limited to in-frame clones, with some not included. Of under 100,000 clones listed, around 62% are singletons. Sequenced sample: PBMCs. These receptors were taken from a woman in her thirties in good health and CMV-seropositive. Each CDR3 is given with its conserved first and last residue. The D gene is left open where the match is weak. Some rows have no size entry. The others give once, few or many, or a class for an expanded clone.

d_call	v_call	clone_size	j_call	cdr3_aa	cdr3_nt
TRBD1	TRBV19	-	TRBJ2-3	CASMGQFSTDTQYF	TGTGCCAGTATGGGACAGTTTAGCACAGATACGCAGTATTTT
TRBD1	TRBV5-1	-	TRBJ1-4	CASAPGRTGSEKLFF	TGCGCCAGCGCCCCCGGGAGGACAGGGAGTGAAAAACTGTTTTTT
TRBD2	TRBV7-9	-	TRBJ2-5	CASSPMGGEQETQYF	TGTGCCAGCAGCCCCATGGGGGGGGAACAAGAGACCCAGTACTTC
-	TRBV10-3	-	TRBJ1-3	CAISETGPNSGNTIYF	TGTGCCATCAGTGAGACAGGACCGAACTCTGGAAACACCATATATTTT
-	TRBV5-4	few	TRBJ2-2	CASSQRTENTGELFF	TGTGCCAGCAGCCAGAGGACAGAGAACACCGGGGAGCTGTTTTTT
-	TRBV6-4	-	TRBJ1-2	CASSDSGAYYTF	TGTGCCAGCAGTGACTCGGGGGCCTACTACACCTTC
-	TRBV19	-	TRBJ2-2	CASSMALGPGELFF	TGTGCCAGTAGTATGGCACTAGGGCCCGGGGAGCTGTTTTTT
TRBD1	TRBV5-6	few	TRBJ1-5	CASSLQGINQPQHF	TGTGCCAGCAGCTTACAGGGGATCAATCAGCCCCAGCATTTT
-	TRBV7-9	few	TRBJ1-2	CASSLAPDGSGGYTF	TGTGCCAGCAGCTTAGCCCCTGACGGGAGTGGCGGCTACACCTTC
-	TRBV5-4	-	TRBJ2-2	CASSFIGNTGELFF	TGTGCCAGCAGCTTTATCGGGAACACCGGGGAGCTGTTTTTT
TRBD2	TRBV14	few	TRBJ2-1	CASSRLAGGRNEQFF	TGTGCCAGCAGCCGGTTAGCGGGGGGCAGGAATGAGCAGTTCTTC
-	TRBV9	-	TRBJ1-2	CASSETGDSSFYGYTF	TGTGCCAGCAGCGAGACGGGCGACAGCAGTTTCTATGGCTACACCTTC
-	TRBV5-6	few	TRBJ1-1	CASSLQSGLLSRAFF	TGTGCCAGCAGCTTACAATCGGGACTGTTATCACGGGCTTTCTTT
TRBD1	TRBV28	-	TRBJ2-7	CANPAGTGSSNSYEQYF	TGTGCCAACCCGGCCGGGACAGGGAGTTCCAACTCCTACGAGCAGTACTTC
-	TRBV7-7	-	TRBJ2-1	CASSPASSYNEQFF	TGTGCCAGCAGCCCCGCGAGCTCCTACAATGAGCAGTTCTTC
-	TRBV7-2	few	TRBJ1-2	CASSLSRTPNYGYTF	TGTGCCAGCAGCTTATCACGGACACCCAACTATGGCTACACCTTC